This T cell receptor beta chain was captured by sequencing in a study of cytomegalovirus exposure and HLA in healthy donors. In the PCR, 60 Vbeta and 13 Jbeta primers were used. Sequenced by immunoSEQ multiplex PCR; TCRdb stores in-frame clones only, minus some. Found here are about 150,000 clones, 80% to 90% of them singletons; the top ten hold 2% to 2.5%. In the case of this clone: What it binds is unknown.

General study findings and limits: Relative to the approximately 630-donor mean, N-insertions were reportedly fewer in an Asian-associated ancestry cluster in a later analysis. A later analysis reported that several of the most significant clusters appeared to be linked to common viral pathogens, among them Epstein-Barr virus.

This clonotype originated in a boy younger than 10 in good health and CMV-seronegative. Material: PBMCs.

CDR3 protein: CASSPSGQDTDTQYF. CDR3 bases: TGTGCCAGCAGCCCATCGGGACAGGACACAGATACGCAGTATTTT. V usage is TRBV7-3 and J usage is TRBJ2-3; TRBD1 agrees at 8 bases. Trimming removed 5 bases from V and 2 bases from J; junction bases left unmatched: 6. The CDR3 is 15 residues long. Germline CDR1 reads SGHTA; CDR2 reads FQGTGA.